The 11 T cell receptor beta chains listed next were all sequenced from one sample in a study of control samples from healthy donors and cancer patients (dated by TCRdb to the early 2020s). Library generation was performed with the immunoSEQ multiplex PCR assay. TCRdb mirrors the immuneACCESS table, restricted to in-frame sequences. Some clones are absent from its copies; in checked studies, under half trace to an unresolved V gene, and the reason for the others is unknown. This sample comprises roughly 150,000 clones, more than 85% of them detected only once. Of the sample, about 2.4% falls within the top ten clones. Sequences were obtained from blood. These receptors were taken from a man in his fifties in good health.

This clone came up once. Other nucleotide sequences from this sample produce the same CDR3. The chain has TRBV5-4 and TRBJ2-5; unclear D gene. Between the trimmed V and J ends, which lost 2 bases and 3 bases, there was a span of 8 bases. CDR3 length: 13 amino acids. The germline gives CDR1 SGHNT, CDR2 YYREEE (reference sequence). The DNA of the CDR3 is TGTGCCAGCAGCTTAGGCACAGAAGAGACCCAGTACTTC. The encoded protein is CASSLGTEETQYF.

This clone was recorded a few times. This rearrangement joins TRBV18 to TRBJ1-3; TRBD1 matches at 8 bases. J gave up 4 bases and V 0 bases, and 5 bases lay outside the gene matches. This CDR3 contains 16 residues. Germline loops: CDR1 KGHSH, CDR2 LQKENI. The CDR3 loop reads CASSPPRTGMGNTIYF. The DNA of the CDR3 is TGTGCCAGCTCACCACCGCGGACAGGGATGGGAAACACCATATATTTT.

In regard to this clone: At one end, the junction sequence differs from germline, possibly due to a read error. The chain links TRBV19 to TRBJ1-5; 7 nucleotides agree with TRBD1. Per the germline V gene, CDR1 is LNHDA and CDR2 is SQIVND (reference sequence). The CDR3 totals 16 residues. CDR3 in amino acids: CASGIGPQGGNQPQHF. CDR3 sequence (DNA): TGTGCCAGTGGTATAGGACCTCAGGGGGGCAATCAGCCCCAGCATTTT.

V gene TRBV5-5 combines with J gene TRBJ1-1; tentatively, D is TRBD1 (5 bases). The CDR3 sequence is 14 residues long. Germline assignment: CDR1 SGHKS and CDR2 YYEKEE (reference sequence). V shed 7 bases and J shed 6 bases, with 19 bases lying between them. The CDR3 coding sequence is TGTGCCAGCGCTCCCGTGGGGCGAGCCGCTGAAGCTTTCTTT. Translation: CASAPVGRAAEAFF.

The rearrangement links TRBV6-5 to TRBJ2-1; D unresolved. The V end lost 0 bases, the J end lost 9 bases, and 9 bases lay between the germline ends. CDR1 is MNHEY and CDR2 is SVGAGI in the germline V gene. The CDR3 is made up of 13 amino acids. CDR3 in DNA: TGTGCCAGCAGTTACTCCCCGGTTGGTGAGCAGTTCTTC. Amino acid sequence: CASSYSPVGEQFF.

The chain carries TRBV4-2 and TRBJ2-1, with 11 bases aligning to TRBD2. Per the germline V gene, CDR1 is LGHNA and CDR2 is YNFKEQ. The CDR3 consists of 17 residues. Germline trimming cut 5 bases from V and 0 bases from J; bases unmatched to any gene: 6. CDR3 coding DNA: TGTGCCAGCAGCGGGGGACTAGCGGAAAGCTCCTACAATGAGCAGTTCTTC. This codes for CASSGGLAESSYNEQFF.

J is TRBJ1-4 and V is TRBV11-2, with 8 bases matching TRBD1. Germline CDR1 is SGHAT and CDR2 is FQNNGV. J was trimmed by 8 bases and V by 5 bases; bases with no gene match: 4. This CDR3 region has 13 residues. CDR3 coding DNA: TGTGCCAGCAGCCATACAGGGGGGGAAAAACTGTTTTTT. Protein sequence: CASSHTGGEKLFF.

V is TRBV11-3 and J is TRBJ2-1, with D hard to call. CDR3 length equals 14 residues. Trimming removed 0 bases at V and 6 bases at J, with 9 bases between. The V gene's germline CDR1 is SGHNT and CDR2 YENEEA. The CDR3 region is CASSLEALGNEQFF. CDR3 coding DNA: TGTGCCAGCAGCTTAGAAGCTCTAGGCAATGAGCAGTTCTTC.

Here the CDR3 reads CASSSYPPGEQYF. The CDR3 region has the DNA TGTGCCAGCAGTTCGTATCCCCCGGGGGAGCAGTACTTC. The rearrangement joins TRBV12-3 or TRBV12-4 to TRBJ2-7, with D tentatively TRBD2 (5 bases). This CDR3 is built from 13 residues. V was trimmed by 4 bases and J by 7 bases, leaving 14 bases between them.

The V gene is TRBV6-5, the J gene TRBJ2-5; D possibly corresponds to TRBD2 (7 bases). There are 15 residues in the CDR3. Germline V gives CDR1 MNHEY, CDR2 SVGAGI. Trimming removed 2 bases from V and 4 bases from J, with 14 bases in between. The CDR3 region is CASSYGGGASETQYF. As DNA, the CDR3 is TGTGCCAGCAGTTACGGGGGGGGCGCGTCAGAGACCCAGTACTTC.

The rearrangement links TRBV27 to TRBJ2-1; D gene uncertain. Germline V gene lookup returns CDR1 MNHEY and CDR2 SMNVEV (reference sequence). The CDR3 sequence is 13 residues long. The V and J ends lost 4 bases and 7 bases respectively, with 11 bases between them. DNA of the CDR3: TGTGCCAGCAGTTCTAGAGGATCTAATGAGCAGTTCTTC. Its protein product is CASSSRGSNEQFF.